This TCR beta chain was captured in a study of Ad26.COV2.S vaccination and SARS-CoV-2 variants. Study information: Donor was one of the participants in the Ad26.COV2.S arm of the COV1001 trial.

Study results and limitations: From the TCR breadth and depth analyses, total T cell responses may have been underestimated. Vaccine recipients and placebo recipients showed similar non-spike TCR breadth. Spike-specific responses of CD8+ and CD4+ T cells were reported to display substantial breadth after vaccination.

V gave up 1 base and J gave up 2 bases, with 12 bases separating them. The germline CDR1 and CDR2 sequences are MGHRA and YSYEKL. CDR3 length equals 16 residues. Documented treatment: roughly 18 received Ad26.COV2.S at low or high dose, single or two shots; 5 received placebo; per-sample allocation not given. Material that was analyzed had been drawn on day 63 after the first vaccine or placebo injection. About this clone itself: Its antigen is not identified.

This table comes from immunoSEQ multiplex PCR, and its TCRdb copy is limited to in-frame clones, with some not included. This table has about 390,000 clones, 75% to 90% appearing once. The chain recombines TRBV4-1 with TRBJ1-3, with D possibly matching TRBD1 (5 bases). This sequence was found in a person aged 18-60 years who received the Ad26.COV2.S COVID-19 vaccine or a placebo. The specimen comprised peripheral blood, sampled in a trial of Ad26.COV2.S vaccine versus placebo. Here the CDR3 reads CASSQVGRVPGNTIYF. CDR3 bases: TGCGCCAGCAGCCAAGTAGGCAGGGTCCCTGGAAACACCATATATTTT.